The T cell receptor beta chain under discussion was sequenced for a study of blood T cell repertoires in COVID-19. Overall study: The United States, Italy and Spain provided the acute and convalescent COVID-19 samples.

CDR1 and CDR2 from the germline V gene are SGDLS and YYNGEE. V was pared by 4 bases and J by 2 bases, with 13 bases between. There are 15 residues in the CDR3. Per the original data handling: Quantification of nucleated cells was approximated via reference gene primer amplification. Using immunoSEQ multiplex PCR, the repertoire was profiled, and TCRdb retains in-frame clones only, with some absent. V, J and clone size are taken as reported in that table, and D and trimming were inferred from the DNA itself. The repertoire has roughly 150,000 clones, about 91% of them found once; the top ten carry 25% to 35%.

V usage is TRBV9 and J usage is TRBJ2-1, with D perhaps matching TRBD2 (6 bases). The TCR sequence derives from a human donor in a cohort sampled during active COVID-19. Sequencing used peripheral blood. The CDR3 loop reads CASSHRAGTYNEQFF. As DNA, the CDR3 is TGTGCCAGCAGCCACCGAGCGGGCACCTACAATGAGCAGTTCTTC.